This T cell receptor (beta chain) was sequenced during a study of CD8+CD57+ T cells in acquired aplastic anemia. The CDR3 totals 15 residues. Trimming took 10 bases from V and 0 from J; bases not matched to a gene: 11. The germline CDR1 and CDR2 sequences are SSHAT and FNYEAQ (reference sequence). Profiling that covered TCR beta VDJ and CDR3 relied on genomic DNA as its template. One entry per CDR3 protein results from TCRdb running MiXCR on the reads. This sample carries some 42,000 distinct CDR3 sequences, approximately 67% of them seen once, and the ten largest clones take 23%. The rearrangement joins TRBV7-7 to TRBJ2-7, with 8 bases identical to TRBD1. Sequencing was carried out using sorted CD4+, CD8+, or CD8+CD57+ T cells (not recorded which) from PBMCs. The clonotype was recovered from a human donor in good health, serving as a control. Here the CDR3 DNA reads TGTGCCATCCCAGGGGGCAGGGGGGACTCCTACGAGCAGTACGTC. Translation: CAIPGGRGDSYEQYV.